The 27 T cell receptor beta chains reported below all come from one sample, sequenced in a study of identical twins. TCRdb re-called the 5' RACE reads through MiXCR, storing one row per CDR3 protein. The data contain approximately 410,000 distinct CDR3 sequences, approximately 17% of them seen just once; the ten biggest clones take up about 12%. The material sequenced was naive T cells sorted from blood. All receptors come from a man between 45 and 60 years old in good health.

Comments on this clonotype: A much bigger clone sits one base away, suggesting this may be a read error. The chain recombines TRBV10-3 with TRBJ2-1; 14 bases match TRBD2. Germline V gene data show CDR1 as ENHRY and CDR2 as SYGVKD. The CDR3 totals 18 residues. The CDR3 here is CVISERLAGGSSYNEQFF. The CDR3 nucleotides read TGTGTCATCAGTGAGAGACTAGCGGGAGGGTCCTCCTACAATGAGCAGTTCTTC.

In its sample, this clonotype was seen a few times. The rearrangement links TRBV10-3 to TRBJ2-2; D not resolved. The CDR3 is made up of 14 amino acids. Deletions cut 0 bases from V and 6 bases from J, with 8 bases between. The V gene's germline CDR1 is ENHRY and CDR2 SYGVKD. The CDR3 is CAISESTAPGELFF. CDR3 in DNA: TGTGCCATCAGTGAGTCGACGGCTCCCGGGGAGCTGTTTTTT.

The rearrangement links TRBV30 to TRBJ2-7, with D maybe TRBD1 (6 bases). Trimming took 4 bases from V and 0 from J, leaving 7 bases between them. The germline V gene encodes CDR1 GTSNPN and CDR2 SVGIG (reference sequence). CDR3 length equals 12 residues. As DNA, the CDR3 is TGTGCCTGGAAGGGGGACTCCTACGAGCAGTACTTC. Amino acid sequence: CAWKGDSYEQYF.

The chain is built from TRBV20-1 and TRBJ2-3, with unresolved D. The CDR3 extends over 16 amino acids. Germline V gene sequence: CDR1 DFQATT, CDR2 SNEGSKA (reference sequence). V lost 3 bases and J lost 8, with 24 bases in between. The DNA of the CDR3 is TGCAGTGCTAGGGGCCCCGGTGCTCCCAGCAGTAGTACGCAGTATTTT. This gives the protein CSARGPGAPSSSTQYF.

This clonotype has ten or more counts. This chain joins TRBV3-1 and TRBJ1-2; possibly TRBD1 for D (5 bases). Deletions cut 6 bases from V and 4 bases from J, with 15 bases between. The CDR3 is 14 amino acids. Germline lookup yields CDR1 LGHDT and CDR2 YNNKEL (reference sequence). CDR3 DNA sequence: TGTGCCAGCAGAAGCCAAGGGGTCGGCTATGGCTACACCTTC. Encoded protein: CASRSQGVGYGYTF. The full variable domain, completed using reference TRBV3-1 and TRBJ1-2, is DTAVSQTPKYLVTQMGNDKSIKCEQNLGHDTMYWYKQDSKKFLKIMFSYNNKELIINETVPNRFSPKSPDKAHLNLHINSLELGDSAVYFCASRSQGVGYGYTFGSGTRLTVV.

J is TRBJ2-2 and V is TRBV5-1, with D maybe TRBD1 (6 bases). Germline CDR1 reads SGHRS; CDR2 reads YFSETQ. The CDR3 totals 14 residues. V gave up 4 bases and J gave up 5 bases, with 12 bases separating them. The chain's CDR3 is CASSGDRPTGELFF. The CDR3 DNA reads TGCGCCAGCAGCGGAGACAGGCCGACCGGGGAGCTGTTTTTT.

There are a few counts of this clonotype. This chain uses TRBV6-2 or TRBV6-3 with TRBJ2-7, with D tentatively TRBD1 (5 bases). Germline V gene data show CDR1 as MNHEY and CDR2 as SVGEGT. V was cut by 5 bases and J by 5 bases, with 10 bases left in between. This CDR3 spans 12 amino acids. Here the CDR3 reads CASSQGRHEQYF. In nucleotides, the CDR3 is TGTGCCAGCAGTCAGGGCCGTCACGAGCAGTACTTC.

This chain links TRBV5-1 with TRBJ2-7; a possible D gene is TRBD1 (6 bases). The CDR3 is 15 amino acids. Germline CDR1 is SGHRS and CDR2 is YFSETQ. The germline V and J ends were trimmed by 0 bases and 4 bases, with 14 bases remaining between them. The CDR3, as DNA: TGCGCCAGCAGCTTGGTACCGGGACAAGCTTACGAGCAGTACTTC. Translated: CASSLVPGQAYEQYF.

The chain recombines TRBV11-2 with TRBJ2-1, with 8 bases matching TRBD2. Trimming removed 5 bases from V and 7 bases from J; junction bases left unmatched: 10. There are 15 residues in the CDR3. CDR1 and CDR2 from the germline V gene are SGHAT and FQNNGV. The DNA of the CDR3 is TGTGCCAGCAGCCCCCCGGGGGGGGCTTTTAATGAGCAGTTCTTC. Encoded protein: CASSPPGGAFNEQFF.

This clonotype was recorded at least ten times. The chain links TRBV7-2 to TRBJ1-4, with 9 bases lining up with TRBD1. The CDR3 length is 15 residues. Germline loops: CDR1 SGHTA, CDR2 FQGNSA. With 1 base clipped from V and 4 bases from J, the junction kept 1 base outside the gene matches. CDR3 residues: CASSLGTGVNEKLFF. The CDR3 region has the DNA TGTGCCAGCAGCTTAGGGACAGGGGTTAATGAAAAACTGTTTTTT.

This clonotype was seen once. The chain couples TRBV5-5 to TRBJ2-5; tentative D call: TRBD2 (6 bases). This CDR3 comprises 16 residues. V was cut by 4 bases and J by 9 bases, with 25 bases left in between. Germline V lookup: CDR1 SGHKS, CDR2 YYEKEE (reference sequence). The CDR3, as DNA: TGTGCCAGCAGCAGCTATGGCGGGGCCCGGGGAGCGGCCCAGTACTTC. It specifies CASSSYGGARGAAQYF.

The chain is built from TRBV5-1 and TRBJ1-1; D is possibly TRBD1 (5 bases). The CDR3 has 14 amino acids. V shed 6 bases and J shed 0 bases, with 12 bases lying between them. Germline V CDR1 and CDR2: SGHRS, YFSETQ. The CDR3 loop is CASTKAGMNTEAFF. In DNA, the CDR3 is TGCGCCAGCACAAAGGCAGGGATGAACACTGAAGCTTTCTTT. The whole variable domain, remainder taken from reference TRBV5-1 and TRBJ1-1, is KAGVTQTPRYLIKTRGQQVTLSCSPISGHRSVSWYQQTPGQGLQFLFEYFSETQRNKGNFPGRFSGRQFSNSRSEMNVSTLELGDSALYLCASTKAGMNTEAFFGQGTRLTVV.

With regard to this clonotype: Compared with germline, one end of the junction differs, possibly owing to a read error. The rearrangement links TRBV3-1 to TRBJ2-1; TRBD1 agrees at 7 bases. CDR3 size: 16 residues. Germline assignment: CDR1 LGHDT and CDR2 YNNKEL (reference sequence). CDR3 nucleotide sequence: TGTGCCAGCAGCCAAGGGGGACAGTTGATCTACATTGAGCAGTTCTTC. Translated, it gives CASSQGGQLIYIEQFF.

This rearrangement joins TRBV7-3 to TRBJ2-1, with 10 nucleotides matching TRBD2. The CDR3 length is 17 residues. Germline CDR1 is SGHTA and CDR2 is FQGTGA. V lost 2 bases, J lost 2 bases, and 6 bases stayed unmatched. CDR3 bases: TGTGCCAGCAGCTTAGTGAGCGGGAGGGGCCCCTACAATGAGCAGTTCTTC. The encoded protein is CASSLVSGRGPYNEQFF.

The rearrangement joins TRBV7-3 to TRBJ2-2; 11 positions agree with TRBD2. The V and J ends lost 4 bases and 7 bases, in that order; junction bases with no gene match: 5. The germline CDR1 and CDR2 sequences are SGHTA and FQGTGA. The CDR3 loop spans 15 amino acids. The DNA of the CDR3 is TGTGCCAGCAGCTCGACTAGCGGGATCGGCGGGGAGCTGTTTTTT. Amino acid sequence: CASSSTSGIGGELFF.

This clonotype was found many times. V gene TRBV7-9 combines with J gene TRBJ2-3, with 12 bases that match TRBD2. The germline gives CDR1 SEHNR, CDR2 FQNEAQ (reference sequence). This CDR3 is built from 16 residues. J lost 3 bases, V lost 3 bases, and 4 bases had no gene match. In nucleotides, the CDR3 is TGTGCCAGCAGCTTCCTAGCGGGAGGGTATACAGATACGCAGTATTTT. Translating it yields CASSFLAGGYTDTQYF.

This clonotype was counted ten times or more. The CDR3: CASSQTGGKTQYF. The CDR3 DNA reads TGCGCCAGCAGCCAAACAGGGGGCAAGACCCAGTACTTC. This chain joins TRBV4-1 and TRBJ2-5; 9 bases are a match to TRBD1. There are 13 residues in the CDR3. Germline trimming cut 2 bases from V and 6 bases from J; bases unmatched to any gene: 1. Germline V lookup: CDR1 MGHRA, CDR2 YSYEKL.

In this sample, this clonotype turned up a few times. V gene TRBV27 combines with J gene TRBJ1-2; D gene uncertain. CDR1 MNHEY and CDR2 SMNVEV come from the germline V gene (reference sequence). Trimming removed 2 bases from V and 1 base from J, with 5 bases in between. The CDR3 is made up of 13 amino acids. CDR3 protein: CASSLHSNYGYTF. In nucleotides, the CDR3 is TGTGCCAGCAGTTTACACAGTAACTATGGCTACACCTTC.

This clonotype was observed many times. The V call is TRBV7-2, the J call TRBJ1-1; a weak D match, TRBD1 (5 bases). Trimming took off 8 bases at V and 1 base at J, with 8 bases between the two ends. The CDR3 loop spans 12 amino acids. Per the germline V gene, CDR1 is SGHTA and CDR2 is FQGNSA. The CDR3 DNA is TGTGCCAGCCGGGGGGAGAACACTGAAGCTTTCTTT. The encoded protein is CASRGENTEAFF.

This chain connects TRBV6-2 or TRBV6-3 to TRBJ2-1; no reliable D call. Trimming took off 0 bases at V and 8 bases at J, with 8 bases between the two ends. The CDR3 spans 13 residues. The V gene's germline CDR1 is MNHEY and CDR2 SVGEGT. CDR3 in amino acids: CASSYSWQDEQFF. Written as DNA, the CDR3 is TGTGCCAGCAGTTACTCGTGGCAGGATGAGCAGTTCTTC.

This clonotype has more than one count but fewer than ten. The J gene is TRBJ1-2, the V gene TRBV5-5, with D possibly TRBD1 on 5 matching bases. CDR1 SGHKS and CDR2 YYEKEE come from the germline V gene (reference sequence). V lost 0 bases, J lost 4 bases, and 16 bases lay in between. The CDR3 contains 16 residues. The CDR3 bases are TGTGCCAGCAGCTTGGAATGGCGACAGATTCCCTATGGCTACACCTTC. It encodes CASSLEWRQIPYGYTF.

V is TRBV5-5 and J is TRBJ1-5; possibly TRBD1 for D (6 bases). From germline, CDR1 is SGHKS and CDR2 YYEKEE (reference sequence). The germline V and J ends were trimmed by 1 base and 2 bases, with 19 bases remaining between them. The CDR3 has 18 residues. CDR3 DNA sequence: TGTGCCAGCAGCTTGTGGGGGGGACGGGGGGCAGGCAATCAGCCCCAGCATTTT. Amino acid sequence: CASSLWGGRGAGNQPQHF.

This clonotype was recorded many times. The chain is built from TRBV7-2 and TRBJ2-3; TRBD1 agrees at 10 bases. The V segment lost 8 bases and the J segment 7 bases; nucleotides outside the gene matches: 12. Per the germline V gene, CDR1 is SGHTA and CDR2 is FQGNSA. CDR3 size: 15 residues. CDR3: CASAGMGQGIHTQYF. As DNA, the CDR3 is TGTGCCAGCGCCGGCATGGGACAGGGGATACATACGCAGTATTTT. The complete variable domain, with remaining parts taken from reference TRBV7-2 and TRBJ2-3, reads GAGVSQSPSNKVTEKGKDVELRCDPISGHTALYWYRQSLGQGLEFLIYFQGNSAPDKSGLPSDRFSAERTGGSVSTLTIQRTQQEDSAVYLCASAGMGQGIHTQYFGPGTRLTVL.

This clonotype was observed at least ten times. The V and J genes are TRBV12-3 or TRBV12-4 and TRBJ1-1; D is possibly TRBD1 (5 bases). Trimming removed 5 bases at V and 2 bases at J, with 15 bases between. The CDR3 contains 15 residues. The CDR3 is CASSRGHRDNTEAFF. In DNA, the CDR3 is TGTGCCAGCAGTCGGGGCCACCGTGATAACACTGAAGCTTTCTTT.

This clonotype was seen repeatedly, ten times or more. The V call is TRBV25-1, the J call TRBJ1-5; D gene ambiguous. The CDR3 is 14 residues long. Deletions cut 1 base from V and 0 bases from J, with 4 bases between. Germline CDR1 MGHDK, CDR2 SYGVNS. The CDR3 region is CASSEFSSNQPQHF. CDR3 DNA: TGTGCCAGCAGTGAATTCAGTAGCAATCAGCCCCAGCATTTT.

This clonotype was seen at least ten times. The V call is TRBV6-1, the J call TRBJ1-2; the D is unclear. Germline loops: CDR1 MNHNS, CDR2 SASEGT. This CDR3 is built from 14 residues. Trimming took off 4 bases at V and 3 bases at J, with 12 bases between the two ends. The CDR3 coding sequence is TGTGCCAGCAGTGCTGTAGGCACCTACTATGGCTACACCTTC. This translates into CASSAVGTYYGYTF.

A single count supports this clonotype. The chain joins TRBV20-1 to TRBJ2-7; 8 positions agree with TRBD2. The trim removed 0 bases at V and 5 bases at J, leaving 9 bases unmatched. The CDR3 spans 15 residues. In germline, CDR1 is DFQATT, CDR2 SNEGSKA (reference sequence). The CDR3 sequence: CSARDYGSGKHEQYF. CDR3 nucleotide sequence: TGCAGTGCTAGAGATTACGGTAGCGGGAAGCACGAGCAGTACTTC.